The 15 T cell receptor beta chains below all came from one sample that was sequenced in a study of T-cell reconstitution after alpha-beta-depleted transplantation in children. Construction of the TCRbeta library involved unique molecular identifiers. One entry per CDR3 protein, called by TCRdb with MiXCR from the PCR reads. Counted here are approximately 640,000 distinct CDR3 sequences, around 16% occurring once; the ten biggest clones make up about 1.1%. The source material was PBMCs from the stem cell graft donor, sampled from the stem cell graft. Receptors originate from a human donor who donated a stem cell graft to a child with acute myeloid leukemia.

This clonotype was seen many times. The V call is TRBV9, the J call TRBJ2-2; D not certain. Trimming took 0 bases from V and 6 from J, leaving 6 bases between them. The CDR3 length is 13 residues. Germline V lookup: CDR1 SGDLS, CDR2 YYNGEE. The CDR3 is CASSVVESGELFF. CDR3 bases: TGTGCCAGCAGCGTAGTAGAATCCGGGGAGCTGTTTTTT.

The chain uses TRBV7-6 and TRBJ2-7; TRBD2 matches at 10 bases. V gave up 5 bases and J gave up 4 bases; unmatched junction bases: 5. The germline gives CDR1 SGHVS, CDR2 FNYEAQ. The CDR3 contains 14 residues. This CDR3 is CASSQASGGYEQYF. The DNA of the CDR3 is TGTGCCAGCAGCCAAGCTAGCGGGGGATACGAGCAGTACTTC.

Many counts were recorded for this clonotype. An end of the junction differs from the germline gene, which may be a read error. The chain uses TRBV12-3 or TRBV12-4 and TRBJ2-1, with D tentatively TRBD2 (7 bases). The CDR3 extends over 12 amino acids. The CDR3 is CASSLGGGAEEF. The CDR3 coding sequence is TGTGCCAGCAGTTTAGGAGGGGGGGCTGAGGAGTTC.

The sample holds one count of this clonotype. This chain connects TRBV20-1 to TRBJ1-5; D remains unclear. Germline assignment: CDR1 DFQATT and CDR2 SNEGSKA (reference sequence). CDR3 length: 15 residues. With 8 bases removed from V and 3 bases from J, the gap between germline ends came to 20 bases. The CDR3 protein is CSSREVPGFNQPQHF. CDR3 bases: TGCAGTTCCAGAGAGGTTCCGGGCTTCAATCAGCCCCAGCATTTT.

The chain links TRBV13 to TRBJ2-1, with D perhaps TRBD2 (6 bases). In germline, CDR1 is PRHDT, CDR2 FYEKMQ (reference sequence). Trimming took 6 bases from V and 8 from J, leaving 20 bases between them. This CDR3 contains 15 residues. The CDR3 region is CASSSNRGIFHEQFF. CDR3 DNA sequence: TGTGCCAGCAGTTCCAACCGGGGGATCTTCCATGAGCAGTTCTTC. The complete variable domain, with remaining parts taken from reference TRBV13 and TRBJ2-1, reads AAGVIQSPRHLIKEKRETATLKCYPIPRHDTVYWYQQGPGQDPQFLISFYEKMQSDKGSIPDRFSAQQFSDYHSELNMSSLELGDSALYFCASSSNRGIFHEQFFGPGTRLTVL.

This clonotype has ten or more counts. This chain uses TRBV25-1 with TRBJ2-5; TRBD1 is a possible D gene (5 bases). The CDR3 consists of 16 residues. Germline lookup yields CDR1 MGHDK and CDR2 SYGVNS. V lost 0 bases and J 4 bases, leaving 15 bases between the germline ends. The CDR3 region has the DNA TGTGCCAGCAGTGAATATATGGGCCAGCAGGGAGAGACCCAGTACTTC. This encodes CASSEYMGQQGETQYF.

Comments on this clonotype: A much larger clone is a single base away; this may be a read error. The CDR3 region has the DNA TGTGCCAGCAGCACCTTCCGGACGGCGAGGGAGCCCCAGCATTTT. Amino acids: CASSTFRTAREPQHF. V gene TRBV4-2 combines with J gene TRBJ1-5; D ambiguous. Trimming removed 5 bases at V and 8 bases at J, with 19 bases between. Per germline, CDR1 LGHNA and CDR2 YNFKEQ. The CDR3 has 15 amino acids.

At least ten counts were recorded for this clonotype. The chain uses TRBV5-5 and TRBJ1-6; TRBD1 is a possible D gene (5 bases). CDR1 is SGHKS and CDR2 is YYEKEE in the germline V gene (reference sequence). The CDR3 length is 15 residues. V dropped 4 bases and J dropped 7 bases, with 15 bases sitting between them. The CDR3 nucleotides read TGTGCCAGCAGCCTTCCTCGGGGCCAGAATTCACCCCTCCACTTT. It yields the protein CASSLPRGQNSPLHF.

A word on this clonotype: The junction and the germline gene differ at one end; a read error may be behind it. The chain combines TRBV12-3 or TRBV12-4 with TRBJ2-3; no reliable D call. The CDR3 covers 13 residues. CDR3 in amino acids: CARSLDGTDTQYF. The DNA for the CDR3 is TGTGCCAGAAGTTTGGACGGCACAGATACGCAGTATTTT.

The chain employs TRBV6-2 or TRBV6-3 and TRBJ1-5; 7 positions match TRBD1. The CDR3 is made up of 14 amino acids. Germline CDR1 MNHEY, CDR2 SVGEGT. After removal of 6 bases from V and 4 bases from J, the junction contained 6 bases not matched to a gene. The DNA for the CDR3 is TGTGCCAGCAGCAAAGGGACAGTGAATCAGCCCCAGCATTTT. Its translation is CASSKGTVNQPQHF.

This rearrangement joins TRBV12-3 or TRBV12-4 to TRBJ1-5, with 9 nucleotides matching TRBD1. V shed 3 bases and J 0 bases; nucleotides not matched to a gene: 12. The CDR3 has 19 residues. CDR3 loop: CASSFILTDRGNSNQPQHF. The CDR3 DNA follows: TGTGCCAGCAGTTTTATCCTGACGGACAGGGGAAATAGCAATCAGCCCCAGCATTTT.

About this clonotype itself: This may come from a read error, since a much larger clone is one base off. This is likely a read error, given that the CDR3 carries no conserved phenylalanine or tryptophan at its end. The chain joins TRBV20-1 to TRBJ2-7; D perhaps matches TRBD2 (5 bases). The V end was cut by 0 bases, the J end by 1 base, with 10 bases between. From germline, CDR1 is DFQATT and CDR2 SNEGSKA (reference sequence). This CDR3 is built from 14 residues. This chain's CDR3 is CSARDPQRSYEQYA. CDR3 nucleotides: TGCAGTGCTAGAGATCCCCAGCGGTCCTACGAGCAGTACGCC.

The table lists this clonotype with a few counts. This rearrangement joins TRBV7-3 to TRBJ2-1; D may match TRBD1 or TRBD2 (6 bases each). Trimming pared 0 bases from V and 4 bases from J, leaving 16 bases between. The CDR3 consists of 17 residues. Germline V gene lookup returns CDR1 SGHTA and CDR2 FQGTGA. CDR3 sequence: CASSLTGGIGTYNEQFF. The CDR3 nucleotides are TGTGCCAGCAGCTTAACGGGGGGCATCGGGACTTACAATGAGCAGTTCTTC.

The chain uses TRBV5-1 and TRBJ2-5; TRBD2 is a possible D gene (6 bases). There are 15 residues in the CDR3. Germline values: CDR1 SGHRS, CDR2 YFSETQ. Trimming took 4 bases from V and 2 from J, leaving 15 bases between them. The CDR3 reads CASSVSPRGQETQYF. In DNA, the CDR3 is TGCGCCAGCAGCGTGTCGCCTCGGGGGCAAGAGACCCAGTACTTC.

At least ten counts were recorded for this clonotype. The rearrangement uses TRBV13 and TRBJ1-1; D is unresolved. Germline assignment: CDR1 PRHDT and CDR2 FYEKMQ (reference sequence). The CDR3 has 15 amino acids. Trimming removed 5 bases at V and 1 base at J, with 14 bases between. The CDR3 sequence is CASSNLISGNTEAFF. As DNA, the CDR3 is TGTGCCAGCAGCAACCTTATTTCAGGGAACACTGAAGCTTTCTTT. Drawing the rest from reference TRBV13 and TRBJ1-1, the complete variable domain is AAGVIQSPRHLIKEKRETATLKCYPIPRHDTVYWYQQGPGQDPQFLISFYEKMQSDKGSIPDRFSAQQFSDYHSELNMSSLELGDSALYFCASSNLISGNTEAFFGQGTRLTVV.